This T cell receptor beta chain stems from a study of shared clonotypes between healthy human individuals. Across the whole study: Two female and a few male donors aged 18 to 49 were enrolled. The study, taken as a whole, reports: Sampling was confined to blood; repertoires within tissues likely differ.

Comments on this clone: Its antigen is unknown.

Those who donated, Caucasian adults without exception, all lived in Nashville, Tennessee. Germline CDR1 reads SNHLY; CDR2 reads FYNNEI. The CDR3 extends over 14 amino acids. The V segment lost 6 bases and the J segment 5 bases; nucleotides outside the gene matches: 9. The method was immunoSEQ multiplex PCR; TCRdb's version includes in-frame clones alone and lacks a portion of them. The sample records some 320,000 clones, around 86% being singletons. The sequenced sample was memory CD8+ T cells sorted from blood. Described subset: CD45RO+ cells pooled with CCR7-negative TemRA cells. This chain uses TRBV2 with TRBJ2-5; 7 nucleotides match TRBD2. This clonotype originated in a man younger than 30 in good health. The CDR3 region is CASSLAAWSETQYF. The CDR3 coding sequence is TGTGCCAGCAGCCTAGCGGCTTGGTCGGAGACCCAGTACTTC. The full variable domain, its missing parts supplied by reference TRBV2 and TRBJ2-5, is EPEVTQTPSHQVTQMGQEVILRCVPISNHLYFYWYRQILGQKVEFLVSFYNNEISEKSEIFDDQFSVERPDGSNFTLKIRSTKLEDSAMYFCASSLAAWSETQYFGPGTRLLVL.